The clone carrying this T cell receptor beta chain was seen repeatedly, ten times or more. Its antigen is unknown. Trimming cost V 6 bases and J 7 bases; bases outside gene matches: 11. There are 15 residues in the CDR3. Germline V lookup: CDR1 MNHEY, CDR2 SVGAGI. This record comes from a study of post-analysis software for immune sequencing data. Every TCR beta cDNA library bore unique molecular identifiers. Input amounts of 1 to 10 million T cells were used. These gave around 500,000 cDNA molecules, so each molecule approximated one T cell. A single record per CDR3 protein comes from TCRdb applying MiXCR to the PCR reads. The sample carries 700,000 to 800,000 distinct CDR3 sequences, around 27% recorded once. Findings and caveats of the study: Compared with controls, patients had more of about 5 TRBV segments, including TRBV5-6, TRBV5-1 and TRBV20-1. Same-batch samples co-clustered strongly by F measure.

V gene TRBV6-5 combines with J gene TRBJ2-7; 11 bases match TRBD2. The clonotype originates from a girl aged 10 to 17 with multiple sclerosis. Sequenced material: blood. The CDR3 spells CASSPVTSGSREQYF. CDR3 DNA sequence: TGTGCCAGCAGCCCCGTAACTAGCGGGAGTCGTGAGCAGTACTTC.